This entry concerns a single T cell receptor beta chain. V lost 6 bases, J lost 7 bases, and 3 bases stayed unmatched. The CDR3 is 13 residues long. Germline V gene lookup returns CDR1 SGHNT and CDR2 YENEEA. This sample is drawn from a study of blood T cells in healthy people across ages. Through a sample-barcoded 5' primer and a J-beta primer mix, a second PCR was run for roughly 6 to 11 cycles. TCRdb called the 5' RACE reads again in MiXCR, with one record for every CDR3 protein. The sample yields hundreds of thousands of distinct CDR3 sequences, more than 55% seen once. The clonotype originates from a man in his forties in good health. The rearrangement joins TRBV11-3 to TRBJ1-6; TRBD1 agrees at 7 bases. Material for sequencing was blood. The chain's CDR3 is CASRGGGNSPLHF. Written as DNA, the CDR3 is TGTGCCAGCAGGGGAGGGGGCAATTCACCCCTCCACTTT.